Following are 5 T cell receptor beta chains from one sample sequenced in a study of blood T cell repertoires in COVID-19. Here immunoSEQ multiplex PCR was the method, and the copy in TCRdb shows in-frame clones only, minus some. Among 95,000 or so clones listed, under 85% were seen once. Sequencing was done on a sample of peripheral blood. These receptors originate from a human donor in a cohort sampled during active COVID-19.

The chain recombines TRBV28 with TRBJ1-5; D might be TRBD1 (6 bases). V was shortened by 3 bases and J by 4 bases, with 16 bases between the two germline ends. Germline V gene data show CDR1 as MDHEN and CDR2 as SYDVKM. The CDR3 has 16 residues. CDR3 bases: TGTGCCAGCAGTTTGGTGTCCCCCAGGGGTAATCAGCCCCAGCATTTT. The encoded protein is CASSLVSPRGNQPQHF. The variable domain in full, with the rest retrieved from reference TRBV28 and TRBJ1-5, is DVKVTQSSRYLVKRTGEKVFLECVQDMDHENMFWYRQDPGLGLRLIYFSYDVKMKEKGDIPEGYSVSREKKERFSLILESASTNQTSMYLCASSLVSPRGNQPQHFGDGTRLSIL.

V gene TRBV7-6 combines with J gene TRBJ2-5, with 9 bases identical to TRBD1. V lost 1 base to trimming and J lost 7 bases; unmatched junction nucleotides: 13. The CDR3 totals 17 residues. Germline lookup yields CDR1 SGHVS and CDR2 FNYEAQ. The chain's CDR3 is CASSLGDRAVFTGTQYF. In nucleotides, the CDR3 is TGTGCCAGCAGCTTAGGGGACAGGGCCGTATTCACGGGGACCCAGTACTTC.

The rearrangement links TRBV6-4 to TRBJ2-7, with TRBD1 matching 7 bases. Germline assignment: CDR1 MRHNA and CDR2 SNTAGT. With 2 bases clipped from V and 2 bases from J, the junction kept 0 bases outside the gene matches. This CDR3 comprises 13 residues. The CDR3 spells CASSDDRAYEQYF. The CDR3 DNA reads as TGTGCCAGCAGTGACGACAGGGCCTACGAGCAGTACTTC.

The chain recombines TRBV19 with TRBJ1-3; the match to TRBD1 covers 7 bases. V lost 5 bases and J lost 6; bases outside the gene matches: 7. CDR1 LNHDA and CDR2 SQIVND come from the germline V gene (reference sequence). This CDR3 is 14 amino acids long. This CDR3 reads CASSPTGAINTIYF. The CDR3 DNA reads as TGTGCCAGTAGTCCTACAGGGGCAATAAACACCATATATTTT. Drawing the rest from reference TRBV19 and TRBJ1-3, the complete variable domain is DGGITQSPKYLFRKEGQNVTLSCEQNLNHDAMYWYRQDPGQGLRLIYYSQIVNDFQKGDIAEGYSVSREKKESFPLTVTSAQKNPTAFYLCASSPTGAINTIYFGEGSWLTVV.

This rearrangement joins TRBV6-5 to TRBJ1-1; D is perhaps TRBD1 (6 bases). Germline CDR1 reads MNHEY; CDR2 reads SVGAGI. Trimming took 10 bases from V and 4 from J, leaving 19 bases between them. The CDR3 extends over 14 amino acids. For the CDR3, the DNA is TGTGCCACTTTGTCCAGGGGTCGAGTCACTGAAGCTTTCTTT. It translates to CATLSRGRVTEAFF.